These T cell receptor beta chains were read from a single sample in a study of shared clonotypes between healthy human individuals. TCRdb's table, derived via immunoSEQ multiplex PCR, lists solely in-frame clones and lacks some. The data contain around 1.1 million clones, 78% of them seen just once; the ten biggest clones take up around 0.61%. Sequenced input: memory CD4+ T cells from PBMCs. These receptors originate from a man in his late teens or twenties in good health. Some clones in this sample may be carry-over from other donors' samples. CDR3s include the opening cysteine and the closing phenylalanine or tryptophan.

>TRBV5-1
CASSLVGSQETQYF
>TRBV6-5
CASSHHRGNTEAFF
>TRBV7-8
CASSLDGTPRSSGYTF
>TRBV7-8
CASSLRVQGSQSSGNTIYF
>TRBV5-1
CASSLAIGQGETQYF
>TRBV2
CASSRDRVGTGELFF
>TRBV10-1
CASTLGSLAGGAETQYF
>TRBV18
CASSPGQWSYEQYF
>TRBV7-2
CASSLFGGFDETQYF
>TRBV9
CASSVGHGTYEQYF
>TRBV4-1
CASSHASGRGVYNEQFF
>TRBV5-1
CASSPGLAGGELFF
>TRBV14
CASSQDWSPRNIQYF
>TRBV7-2
CASSGTGGNYGYTF
>TRBV5-1
CASSDRGPDGTIYF
>TRBV6-4
CASKRTVNTEAFF
>TRBV7-9
CASSLGTLYQETQYF
>TRBV11-3
CASSWTSGSNEFF
>TRBV25-1
CASRVGGPGELFF
>TRBV29-1
CSFVTASQETQYF
>TRBV18
CASSPGQGAYGYTF
>TRBV5-1
CASRPRGSLAKNIQYF
>TRBV28
CASSTPGLAGSYEQYF
>TRBV9
CASSASGLLGGNTIYF
>TRBV6-5
CARSPEAFF
>TRBV6-1
CASGDRASMNTEAFF
>TRBV9
CASSPQGTSNQPQHF
>TRBV30
CAWTAGRALRNTDTQYF
>TRBV7-3
CASSPGTSRMHTQYF
>TRBV6-1
CASSLTGLKGGEAFF
>TRBV6-5
CASSPTGGYEQYF
>TRBV11-2
CASSSIRLALLVEQYF
>TRBV5-8
CASSYHGNQQYF
>TRBV7-6
CASSFDGSAFDTQYF
>TRBV7-3
CASSLEADTQYF
>TRBV5-1
CASSLGAETYEQYF
>TRBV10-2
CASTPIAGGSHLSYNEQFF
>TRBV29-1
CSVGGGVSADTQYF
>TRBV6-1
CASSRTSGTGDTQYF
>TRBV5-1
CASSLSDRSSGYTF
>TRBV5-1
CASSLGTYEQYF
>TRBV5-8
CASSRSGGTEAFF
>TRBV28
CASSLLGGGGTEAFF
>TRBV5-1
CASRPTSGSSYNEQFF
>TRBV6-6
CASSHGNRGPHQPQHF
>TRBV28
CASRRGQAGTDTQYF
>TRBV5-1
CASSSTRDRNEKLFF
>TRBV28
CASRLDSNSPLHF
>TRBV5-6
CASADSSGANVLTF
>TRBV12-2
CAMEFSVTQYF
>TRBV28
CASSLIRAGFPFYEQYF
>TRBV4-2
CASSQVHGGGPGGEQYF
>TRBV7-2
CASSFGYPGTSWNEQFF
>TRBV7-2
CASSPQGGVWDYGYTF
>TRBV2
CASSEAFAGFLRNTIYF
>TRBV27
CASRSQATDTQYF
>TRBV2
CASFAWSTEAFF
>TRBV30
CAWSVQRAGGYTF
>TRBV5-1
CASSLTTVGYGYTF
>TRBV9
CASSVWEDGRGQYF